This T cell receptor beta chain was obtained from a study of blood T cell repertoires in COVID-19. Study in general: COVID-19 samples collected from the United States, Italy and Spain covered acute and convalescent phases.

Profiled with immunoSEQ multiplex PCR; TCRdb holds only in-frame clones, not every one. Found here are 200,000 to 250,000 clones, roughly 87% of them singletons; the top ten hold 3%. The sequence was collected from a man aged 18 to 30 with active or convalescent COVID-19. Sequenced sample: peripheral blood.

Written as DNA, the CDR3 is TGTGCCAGCAGTTCTACCCCCTACGAGCAGTACTTC. This gives the protein CASSSTPYEQYF. V is TRBV12-3 or TRBV12-4 and J is TRBJ2-7, with D uncertain. The V and J ends lost 4 bases and 2 bases respectively, with 6 bases between them. The CDR3 length is 12 residues.